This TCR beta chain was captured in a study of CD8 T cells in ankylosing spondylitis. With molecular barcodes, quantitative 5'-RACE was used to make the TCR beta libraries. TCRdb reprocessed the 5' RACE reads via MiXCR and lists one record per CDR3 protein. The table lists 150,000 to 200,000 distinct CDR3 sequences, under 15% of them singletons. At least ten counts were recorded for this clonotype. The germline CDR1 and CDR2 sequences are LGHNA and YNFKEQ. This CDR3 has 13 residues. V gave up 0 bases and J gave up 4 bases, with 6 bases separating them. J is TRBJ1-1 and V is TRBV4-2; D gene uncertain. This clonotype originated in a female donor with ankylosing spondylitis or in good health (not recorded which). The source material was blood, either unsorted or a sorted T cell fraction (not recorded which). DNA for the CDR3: TGTGCCAGCAGCCAAGATAAGGGCACTGAAGCTTTCTTT. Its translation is CASSQDKGTEAFF.